This T cell receptor (beta chain) was obtained from a study of identifying expanded T cells in peripheral blood. Sequencing was performed with immunoSEQ multiplex PCR; in TCRdb, only in-frame clones are kept and a portion is missing. The sample contains 90,000 to 95,000 clones, around 90% of which appear only once. The TCR sequence derives from a person between 18 and 75 years old in good health. The sample taken for sequencing was blood.

The CDR3 here is CASSHGQGADEQYF. The CDR3 DNA reads as TGTGCCAGCAGCCATGGACAGGGGGCCGACGAGCAGTACTTC. The V call is TRBV4-2, the J call TRBJ2-7, with 11 nucleotides matching TRBD1. V was clipped by 3 bases and J by 5 bases; unmatched bases: 3. Germline V gene sequence: CDR1 LGHNA, CDR2 YNFKEQ. There are 14 residues in the CDR3.